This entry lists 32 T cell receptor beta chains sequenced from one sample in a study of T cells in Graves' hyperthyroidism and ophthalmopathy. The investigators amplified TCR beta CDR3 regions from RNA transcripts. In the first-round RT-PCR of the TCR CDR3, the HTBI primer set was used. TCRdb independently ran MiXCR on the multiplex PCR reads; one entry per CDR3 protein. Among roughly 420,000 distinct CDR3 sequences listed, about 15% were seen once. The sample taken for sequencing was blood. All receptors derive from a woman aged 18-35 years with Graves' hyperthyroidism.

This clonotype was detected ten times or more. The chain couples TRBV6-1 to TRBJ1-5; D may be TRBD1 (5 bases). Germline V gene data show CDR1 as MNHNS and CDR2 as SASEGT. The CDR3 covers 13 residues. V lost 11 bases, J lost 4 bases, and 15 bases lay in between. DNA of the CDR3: TGTGCCGCCGGATCGGGGGTAAATCAGCCCCAGCATTTT. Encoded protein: CAAGSGVNQPQHF.

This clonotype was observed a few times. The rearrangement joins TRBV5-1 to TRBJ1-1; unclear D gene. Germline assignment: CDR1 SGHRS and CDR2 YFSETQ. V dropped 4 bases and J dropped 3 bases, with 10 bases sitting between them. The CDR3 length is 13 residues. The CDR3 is CASSVLSDTEAFF. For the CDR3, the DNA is TGCGCCAGCAGCGTACTATCTGACACTGAAGCTTTCTTT.

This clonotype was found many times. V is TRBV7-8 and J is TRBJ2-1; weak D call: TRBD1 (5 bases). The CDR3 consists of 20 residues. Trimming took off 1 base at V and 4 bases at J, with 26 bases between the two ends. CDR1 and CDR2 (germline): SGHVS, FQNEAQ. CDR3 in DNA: TGTGCCAGCAGCTTAGTACGACAGCCAATGGACCCTCGTATTTACAATGAGCAGTTCTTC. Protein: CASSLVRQPMDPRIYNEQFF.

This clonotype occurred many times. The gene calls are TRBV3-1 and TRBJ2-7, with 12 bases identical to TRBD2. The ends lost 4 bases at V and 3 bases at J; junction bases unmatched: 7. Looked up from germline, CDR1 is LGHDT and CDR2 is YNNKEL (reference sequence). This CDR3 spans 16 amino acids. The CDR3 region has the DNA TGTGCCAGCAGCCGCGGAGGACTAGCGGGAAGCTACGAGCAGTACTTC. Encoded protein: CASSRGGLAGSYEQYF.

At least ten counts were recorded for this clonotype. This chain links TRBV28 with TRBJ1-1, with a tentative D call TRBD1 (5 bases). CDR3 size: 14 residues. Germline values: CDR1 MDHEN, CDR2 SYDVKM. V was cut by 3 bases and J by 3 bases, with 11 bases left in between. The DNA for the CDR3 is TGTGCCAGCAGTTTGACAGTAGGATACACTGAAGCTTTCTTT. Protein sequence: CASSLTVGYTEAFF. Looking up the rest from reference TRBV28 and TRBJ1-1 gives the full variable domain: DVKVTQSSRYLVKRTGEKVFLECVQDMDHENMFWYRQDPGLGLRLIYFSYDVKMKEKGDIPEGYSVSREKKERFSLILESASTNQTSMYLCASSLTVGYTEAFFGQGTRLTVV.

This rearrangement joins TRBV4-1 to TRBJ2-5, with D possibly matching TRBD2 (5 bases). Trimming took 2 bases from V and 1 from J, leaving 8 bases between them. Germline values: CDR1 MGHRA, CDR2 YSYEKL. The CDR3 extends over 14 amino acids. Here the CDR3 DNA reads TGCGCCAGCAGCCAAACACGGGGCCAAGAGACCCAGTACTTC. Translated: CASSQTRGQETQYF.

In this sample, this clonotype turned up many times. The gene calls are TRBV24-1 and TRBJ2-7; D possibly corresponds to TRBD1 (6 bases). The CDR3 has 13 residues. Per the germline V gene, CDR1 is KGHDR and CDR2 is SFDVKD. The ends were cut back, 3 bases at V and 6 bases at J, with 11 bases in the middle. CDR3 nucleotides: TGTGCCACCAGTGATGGGGGCCTCCCCGAGCAGTACTTC. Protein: CATSDGGLPEQYF.

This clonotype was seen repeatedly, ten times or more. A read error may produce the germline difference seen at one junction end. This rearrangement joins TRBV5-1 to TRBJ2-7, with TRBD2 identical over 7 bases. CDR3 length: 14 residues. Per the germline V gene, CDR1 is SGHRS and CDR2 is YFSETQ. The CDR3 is CASSLGGSSYEQYF. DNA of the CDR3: TGTGCCAGCAGCTTAGGCGGGAGTTCCTACGAGCAGTACTTC.

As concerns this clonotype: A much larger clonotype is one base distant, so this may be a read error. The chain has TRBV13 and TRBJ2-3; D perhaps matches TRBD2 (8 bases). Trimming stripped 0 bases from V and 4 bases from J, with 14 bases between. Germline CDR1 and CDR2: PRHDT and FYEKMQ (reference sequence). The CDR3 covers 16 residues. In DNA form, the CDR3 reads TGTGCCAGCAGCTTAGGACCGGGAGGGGGCGCAGATACGCAGTATTTT. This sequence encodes CASSLGPGGGADTQYF.

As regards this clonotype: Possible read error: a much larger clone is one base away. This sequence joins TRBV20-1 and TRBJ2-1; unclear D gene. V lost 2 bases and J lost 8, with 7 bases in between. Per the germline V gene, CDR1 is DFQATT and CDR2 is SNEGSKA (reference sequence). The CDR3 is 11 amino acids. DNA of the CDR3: TGCAGTGCTAGACGATACGATGAGCAGTTCTTC. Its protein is CSARRYDEQFF.

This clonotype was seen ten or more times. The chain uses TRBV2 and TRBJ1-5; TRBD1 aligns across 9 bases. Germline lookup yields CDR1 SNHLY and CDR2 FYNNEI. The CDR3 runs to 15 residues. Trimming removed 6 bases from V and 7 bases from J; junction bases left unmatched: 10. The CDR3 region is CASSPTGGNRQPQHF. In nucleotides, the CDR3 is TGTGCCAGCAGCCCGACAGGGGGGAATCGGCAGCCCCAGCATTTT. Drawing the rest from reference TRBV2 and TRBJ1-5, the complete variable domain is EPEVTQTPSHQVTQMGQEVILRCVPISNHLYFYWYRQILGQKVEFLVSFYNNEISEKSEIFDDQFSVERPDGSNFTLKIRSTKLEDSAMYFCASSPTGGNRQPQHFGDGTRLSIL.

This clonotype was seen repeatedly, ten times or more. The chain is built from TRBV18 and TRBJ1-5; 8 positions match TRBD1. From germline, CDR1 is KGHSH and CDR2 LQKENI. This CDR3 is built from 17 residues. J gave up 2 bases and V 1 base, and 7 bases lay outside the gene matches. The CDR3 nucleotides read TGTGCCAGCTCACCACTTGGACAGGGTGAGGGCAATCAGCCCCAGCATTTT. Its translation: CASSPLGQGEGNQPQHF.

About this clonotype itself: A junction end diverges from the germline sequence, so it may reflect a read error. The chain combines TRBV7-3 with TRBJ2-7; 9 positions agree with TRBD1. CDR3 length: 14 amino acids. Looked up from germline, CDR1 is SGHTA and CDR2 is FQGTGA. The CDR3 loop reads CAGSLNRGPYEQYF. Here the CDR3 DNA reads TGTGCCGGCAGCTTAAACAGGGGGCCCTACGAGCAGTACTTC.

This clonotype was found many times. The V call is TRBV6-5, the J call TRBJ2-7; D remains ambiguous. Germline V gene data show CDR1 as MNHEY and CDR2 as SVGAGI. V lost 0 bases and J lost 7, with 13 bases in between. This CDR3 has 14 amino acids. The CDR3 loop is CASSYSTRTREQYF. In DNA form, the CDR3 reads TGTGCCAGCAGTTACTCGACGCGGACGCGTGAGCAGTACTTC.

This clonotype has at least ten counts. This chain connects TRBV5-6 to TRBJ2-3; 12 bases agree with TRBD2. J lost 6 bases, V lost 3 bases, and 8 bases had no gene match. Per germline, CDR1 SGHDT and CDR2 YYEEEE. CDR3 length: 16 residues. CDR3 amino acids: CASSSRLAGVEDTQYF. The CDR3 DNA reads TGTGCCAGCAGCTCAAGACTAGCGGGAGTAGAGGATACGCAGTATTTT.

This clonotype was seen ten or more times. In DNA, the CDR3 is TGCAGTGCTAGAGACCCCCGCGGGGCTTCTGACTACGAGCAGTACTTC. Its protein is CSARDPRGASDYEQYF. This chain uses TRBV20-1 with TRBJ2-7; weak D call: TRBD2 (6 bases). CDR1 DFQATT and CDR2 SNEGSKA come from the germline V gene (reference sequence). This CDR3 is 16 amino acids long. Trimming shortened V by 0 bases and J by 3 bases, and 18 bases separated the two germline ends.

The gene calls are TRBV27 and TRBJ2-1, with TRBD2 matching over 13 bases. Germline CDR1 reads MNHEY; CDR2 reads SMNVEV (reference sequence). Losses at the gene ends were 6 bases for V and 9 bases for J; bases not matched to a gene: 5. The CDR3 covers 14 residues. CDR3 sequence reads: CASSPGTSGVEQFF. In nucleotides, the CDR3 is TGTGCCAGCAGCCCCGGGACTAGCGGGGTTGAGCAGTTCTTC.

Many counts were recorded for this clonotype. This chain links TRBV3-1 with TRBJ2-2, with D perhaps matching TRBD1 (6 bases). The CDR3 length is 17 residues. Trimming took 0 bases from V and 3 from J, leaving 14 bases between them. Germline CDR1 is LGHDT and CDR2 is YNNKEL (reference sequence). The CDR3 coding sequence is TGTGCCAGCAGCCAAGAGGGGCCAGGGGAGTACACCGGGGAGCTGTTTTTT. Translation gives CASSQEGPGEYTGELFF.

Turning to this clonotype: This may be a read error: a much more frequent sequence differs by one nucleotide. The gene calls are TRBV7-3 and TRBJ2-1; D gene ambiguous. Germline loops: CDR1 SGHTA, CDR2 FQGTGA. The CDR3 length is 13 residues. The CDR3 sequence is CASGLDLYNEQFF. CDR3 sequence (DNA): TGTGCCAGCGGCTTAGACCTGTACAATGAGCAGTTCTTC.

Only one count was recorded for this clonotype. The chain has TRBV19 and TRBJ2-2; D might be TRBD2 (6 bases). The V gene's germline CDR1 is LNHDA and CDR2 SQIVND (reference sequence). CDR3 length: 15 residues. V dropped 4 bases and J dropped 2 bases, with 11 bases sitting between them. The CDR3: CASSNGTLNTGELFF. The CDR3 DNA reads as TGTGCCAGTAGTAACGGGACTCTAAACACCGGGGAGCTGTTTTTT.

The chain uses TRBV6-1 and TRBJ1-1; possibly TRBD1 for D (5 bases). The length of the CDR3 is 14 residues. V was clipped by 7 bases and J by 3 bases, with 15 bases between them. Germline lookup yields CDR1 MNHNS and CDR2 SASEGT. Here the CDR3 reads CASIPGRGYTEAFF. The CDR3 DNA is TGTGCCAGCATCCCAGGAAGGGGATACACTGAAGCTTTCTTT.

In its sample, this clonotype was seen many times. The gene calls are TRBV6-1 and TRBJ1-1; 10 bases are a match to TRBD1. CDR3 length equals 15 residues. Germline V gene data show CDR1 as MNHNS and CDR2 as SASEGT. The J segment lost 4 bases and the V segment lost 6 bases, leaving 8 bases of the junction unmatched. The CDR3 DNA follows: TGTGCCAGCAGGGGACAGGGGACAGCAGGCACTGAAGCTTTCTTT. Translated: CASRGQGTAGTEAFF.

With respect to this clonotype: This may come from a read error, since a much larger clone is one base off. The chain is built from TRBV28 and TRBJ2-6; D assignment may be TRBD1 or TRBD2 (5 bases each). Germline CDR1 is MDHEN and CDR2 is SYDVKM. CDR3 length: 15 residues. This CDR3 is CASRPGTSGANVLAF. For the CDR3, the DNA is TGTGCCAGCAGGCCCGGGACCTCTGGGGCCAACGTCCTGGCTTTC.

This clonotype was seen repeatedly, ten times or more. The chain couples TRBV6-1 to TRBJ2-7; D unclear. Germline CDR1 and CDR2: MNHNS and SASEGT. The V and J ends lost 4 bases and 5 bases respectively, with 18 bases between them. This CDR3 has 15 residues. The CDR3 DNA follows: TGTGCCAGCAGTGCAGACCGTGGCTGGGTTCACGAGCAGTACTTC. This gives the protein CASSADRGWVHEQYF.

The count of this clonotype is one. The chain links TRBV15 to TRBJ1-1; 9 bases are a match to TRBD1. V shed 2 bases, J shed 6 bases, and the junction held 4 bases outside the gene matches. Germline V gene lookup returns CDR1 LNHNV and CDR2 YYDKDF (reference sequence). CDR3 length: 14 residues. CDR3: CATSRPTGGPEAFF. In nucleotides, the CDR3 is TGTGCCACCAGCAGACCGACAGGGGGTCCTGAAGCTTTCTTT. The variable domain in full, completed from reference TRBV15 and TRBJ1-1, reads DAMVIQNPRYQVTQFGKPVTLSCSQTLNHNVMYWYQQKSSQAPKLLFHYYDKDFNNEADTPDNFQSRRPNTSFCFLDIRSPGLGDTAMYLCATSRPTGGPEAFFGQGTRLTVV.

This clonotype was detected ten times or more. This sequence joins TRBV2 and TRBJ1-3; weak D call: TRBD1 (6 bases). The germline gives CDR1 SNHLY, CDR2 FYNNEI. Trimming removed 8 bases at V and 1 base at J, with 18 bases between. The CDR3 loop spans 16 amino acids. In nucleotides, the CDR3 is TGTGCCAGCGACGAGGGCACAGGGTTTTCTGGAAACACCATATATTTT. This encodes CASDEGTGFSGNTIYF. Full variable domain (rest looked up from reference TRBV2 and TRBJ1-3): EPEVTQTPSHQVTQMGQEVILRCVPISNHLYFYWYRQILGQKVEFLVSFYNNEISEKSEIFDDQFSVERPDGSNFTLKIRSTKLEDSAMYFCASDEGTGFSGNTIYFGEGSWLTVV.

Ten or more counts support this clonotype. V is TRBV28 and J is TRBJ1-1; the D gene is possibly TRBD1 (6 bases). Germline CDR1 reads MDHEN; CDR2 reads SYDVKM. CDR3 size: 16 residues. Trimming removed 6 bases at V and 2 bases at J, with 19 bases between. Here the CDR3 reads CASSFGTSLSNTEAFF. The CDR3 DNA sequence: TGTGCCAGCAGCTTCGGGACATCCCTAAGTAACACTGAAGCTTTCTTT. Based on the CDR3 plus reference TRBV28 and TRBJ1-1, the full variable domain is DVKVTQSSRYLVKRTGEKVFLECVQDMDHENMFWYRQDPGLGLRLIYFSYDVKMKEKGDIPEGYSVSREKKERFSLILESASTNQTSMYLCASSFGTSLSNTEAFFGQGTRLTVV.

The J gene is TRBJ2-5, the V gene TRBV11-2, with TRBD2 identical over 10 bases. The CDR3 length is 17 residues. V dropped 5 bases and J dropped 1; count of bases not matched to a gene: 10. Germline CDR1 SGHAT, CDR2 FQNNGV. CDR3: CASSPRLAGASQETQYF. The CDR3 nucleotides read TGTGCCAGCAGCCCTCGGCTAGCGGGGGCCTCCCAAGAGACCCAGTACTTC.

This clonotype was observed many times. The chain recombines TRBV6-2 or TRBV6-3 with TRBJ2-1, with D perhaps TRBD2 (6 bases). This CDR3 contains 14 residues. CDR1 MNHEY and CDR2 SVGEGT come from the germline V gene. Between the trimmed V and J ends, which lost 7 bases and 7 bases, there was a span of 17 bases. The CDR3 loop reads CASNNAGLRNEQFF. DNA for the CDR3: TGTGCCAGCAATAACGCGGGGCTTAGGAATGAGCAGTTCTTC.

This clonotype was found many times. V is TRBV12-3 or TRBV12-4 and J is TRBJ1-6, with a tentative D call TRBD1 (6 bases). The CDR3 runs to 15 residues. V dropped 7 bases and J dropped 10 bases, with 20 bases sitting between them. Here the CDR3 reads CASNLGSGVGSPLHF. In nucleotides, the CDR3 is TGTGCCAGCAACCTAGGCTCAGGGGTAGGCTCACCCCTCCACTTT.

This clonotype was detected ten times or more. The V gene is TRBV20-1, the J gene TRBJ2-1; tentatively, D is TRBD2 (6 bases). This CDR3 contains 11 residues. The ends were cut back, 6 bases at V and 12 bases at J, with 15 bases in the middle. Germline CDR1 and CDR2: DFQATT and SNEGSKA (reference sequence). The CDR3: CSAKEGSGQFF. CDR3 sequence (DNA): TGCAGTGCAAAGGAGGGGTCCGGGCAGTTCTTC.

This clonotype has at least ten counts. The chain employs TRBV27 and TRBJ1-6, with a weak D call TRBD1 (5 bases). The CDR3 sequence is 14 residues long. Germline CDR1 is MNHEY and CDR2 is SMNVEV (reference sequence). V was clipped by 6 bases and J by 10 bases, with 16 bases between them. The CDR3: CASSSAGARSPLHF. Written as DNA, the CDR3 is TGTGCCAGCAGCTCGGCCGGGGCGAGATCACCCCTCCACTTT.